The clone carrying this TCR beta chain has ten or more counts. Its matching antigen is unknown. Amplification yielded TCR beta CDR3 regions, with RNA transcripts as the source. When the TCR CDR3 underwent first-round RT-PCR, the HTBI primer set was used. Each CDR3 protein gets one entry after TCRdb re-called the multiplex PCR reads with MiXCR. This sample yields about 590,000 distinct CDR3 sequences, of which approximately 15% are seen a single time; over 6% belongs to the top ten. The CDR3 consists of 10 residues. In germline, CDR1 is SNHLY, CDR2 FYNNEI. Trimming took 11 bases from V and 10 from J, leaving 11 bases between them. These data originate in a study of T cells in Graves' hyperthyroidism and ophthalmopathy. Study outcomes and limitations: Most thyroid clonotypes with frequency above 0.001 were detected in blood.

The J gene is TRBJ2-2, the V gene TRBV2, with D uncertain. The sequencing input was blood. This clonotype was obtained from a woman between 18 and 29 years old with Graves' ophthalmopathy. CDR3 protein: CASRLLELFF. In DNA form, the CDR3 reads TGTGCCTCACGTCTGCTGGAGCTGTTTTTT.